The rows below give T cell receptor beta chains drawn from one sample of a study of regulatory T cells in long-lasting Graves disease. TCRdb re-called the multiplex PCR reads through MiXCR, storing one row per CDR3 protein. Of around 450,000 distinct CDR3 sequences listed, roughly 15% were seen once; the top ten hold approximately 7.8%. A further study also used this sample, focusing on T cells in Graves' hyperthyroidism and ophthalmopathy.

Sample: peripheral blood mononuclear cells (PBMCs), taken at new diagnosis, from a patient treated with antithyroid drugs. The source is a woman aged 40-49 years with Graves disease. The CDR3 runs from the conserved cysteine through the conserved F or W. D genes are given only for firm matches. Clone size, where shown, is once, few, many, or a class for clones that have expanded.

v_call	clone_size	j_call	d_call	cdr3_aa	cdr3_nt
TRBV28	.	TRBJ2-1	.	CASSPGGVGNEQFF	TGTGCCAGCAGTCCCGGAGGGGTGGGCAATGAGCAGTTCTTC
TRBV20-1	.	TRBJ2-1	TRBD2	CSAPYSGKGCEQFF	TGCAGTGCTCCATATAGCGGGAAGGGGTGTGAGCAGTTCTTC
TRBV30	.	TRBJ2-7	.	CAWSAFGGGGYEQYF	TGTGCCTGGAGTGCCTTTGGAGGGGGCGGTTACGAGCAGTACTTC
TRBV15	once	TRBJ1-3	.	CATSARTASSGNTIYF	TGTGCCACCAGCGCCCGGACAGCGAGCTCTGGAAACACCATATATTTT
TRBV28	many	TRBJ2-7	TRBD1	CASSIPTGARPEQYF	TGTGCCAGCAGTATTCCGACAGGGGCAAGGCCCGAGCAGTACTTC
TRBV9	many	TRBJ2-5	.	CASSVRPSVRETQYF	TGTGCCAGCAGCGTTCGCCCTAGTGTGAGGGAGACCCAGTACTTC
TRBV6-5	many	TRBJ2-6	.	CASSYARPTRGALRGANVLTF	TGTGCCAGCAGTTACGCCCGCCCCACACGAGGTGCCTTGAGAGGGGCCAACGTCCTGACTTTC
TRBV19	.	TRBJ2-7	TRBD2	CASSILAGEEYEQYF	TGTGCCAGTAGTATCCTAGCGGGAGAGGAGTACGAGCAGTACTTC
TRBV30	many	TRBJ2-3	.	CAWSVPDTQYF	TGTGCCTGGAGTGTACCAGATACGCAGTATTTT
TRBV19	few	TRBJ2-4	TRBD1	CASSRTGTGNENIQYF	TGTGCCAGTAGCCGAACAGGGACAGGGAACGAAAACATTCAGTACTTC
TRBV5-1	few	TRBJ2-3	.	CASKEGLTDTQYF	TGCGCCAGCAAGGAGGGACTGACAGATACGCAGTATTTT
TRBV9	few	TRBJ2-7	.	CASSDTGNEQYF	TGTGCCAGCAGCGATACAGGGAACGAGCAGTACTTC
TRBV5-1	few	TRBJ2-7	.	CASSLGPGRDEQYF	TGTGCCAGCAGCTTGGGACCGGGTCGGGACGAGCAGTACTTC
TRBV28	many	TRBJ2-3	TRBD2	CASRPTSGRSPDTQYF	TGTGCCAGCAGACCAACTAGCGGGAGAAGCCCAGATACGCAGTATTTT
TRBV20-1	many	TRBJ2-5	TRBD2	CSARDLAGGGETQYF	TGCAGTGCTAGAGACCTAGCGGGAGGCGGAGAGACCCAGTACTTC
TRBV12-3/TRBV12-4	many	TRBJ2-7	TRBD2	CASTLGGEDQYF	TGTGCCAGCACCCTGGGGGGGGAAGACCAGTACTTC
TRBV7-2	many	TRBJ2-5	TRBD2	CASSRTSGEQETQYF	TGTGCCAGCAGCCGGACTAGCGGGGAACAAGAGACCCAGTACTTC
TRBV25-1	.	TRBJ1-4	TRBD1	CASSEGQGDATNEKLFF	TGTGCCAGCAGTGAAGGACAGGGGGACGCAACTAATGAAAAACTGTTTTTT
TRBV28	many	TRBJ2-3	.	CASSLEEGRRTQYF	TGTGCCAGCAGTTTAGAGGAGGGCCGACGTACGCAGTATTTT
TRBV19	many	TRBJ1-1	.	CASSITNMNTEAFF	TGTGCCAGTAGTATAACCAATATGAACACTGAAGCTTTCTTT
TRBV6-2/TRBV6-3	many	TRBJ2-3	TRBD1	CASSYRGGEADTQYF	TGTGCCAGCAGTTACCGAGGGGGCGAGGCAGATACGCAGTATTTT
TRBV28	.	TRBJ1-1	.	CASSLRQLNTEAFF	TGTGCCAGCAGTCTCCGACAGCTGAACACTGAAGCTTTCTTT